Sequencing of this TCR beta chain was carried out in a study of control samples from healthy donors and cancer patients. Trimming cost V 4 bases and J 5 bases, with 17 bases left between them. CDR1 is MNHEY, CDR2 SVGAGI, per germline. This CDR3 spans 15 amino acids. Only in-frame clones appear in the TCRdb table, and some are missing; sequencing was by immunoSEQ multiplex PCR. The repertoire holds approximately 100,000 clones, with around 89% as singletons. The TCR sequence derives from a man aged 30 to 39 in good health. V usage is TRBV6-5 and J usage is TRBJ2-5; TRBD1 is a possible D gene (6 bases). Source material: blood. The CDR3, as DNA: TGTGCCAGCAGTTCCCGGGACACCGGGGTGGAGACCCAGTACTTC. It codes for CASSSRDTGVETQYF.